The 8 T cell receptor beta chains below were found in one sample sequenced in a study of shared clonotypes between healthy human individuals. Sequencing was performed with immunoSEQ multiplex PCR; in TCRdb, only in-frame clones are kept and a portion is missing. The sample carries 2 million to 2.5 million clones, 85% to 95% recorded once. Sequencing input: naive CD4+ T cells from PBMCs. Subset: CD45RA+ positively selected. These receptors all come from a man in his late teens or twenties in good health. Some clones in this sample may be carry-over from other donors' samples.

This clone was found once. The sample contains more than one DNA sequence encoding this CDR3. This chain links TRBV6-6 with TRBJ2-3; D gene unclear. V was clipped by 4 bases and J by 0 bases, with 2 bases between them. The CDR3 is 12 amino acids. CDR1 and CDR2 (germline): MNHNY, SVGAGI (reference sequence). DNA of the CDR3: TGTGCCAGCAGTTTTAGCACAGATACGCAGTATTTT. This encodes CASSFSTDTQYF.

This chain joins TRBV21-1 and TRBJ1-3. TRBV21-1 is a pseudogene. The CDR3 loop spans 18 amino acids. CDR3 sequence (DNA): TGTGCCAGCAGCAAAGGAGATCGGGGGGCAGGGTATGGAAACACCATATATTTT. The encoded protein is CASSKGDRGAGYGNTIYF.

The genes are TRBV7-3 and TRBJ2-4; perhaps TRBD1 as D (6 bases). The CDR3 spans 14 residues. Per germline, CDR1 SGHTA and CDR2 FQGTGA. V lost 6 bases, J lost 0 bases, and 9 bases lay in between. CDR3 coding DNA: TGTGCCAGCAGAGAAGGGGGAGCCAAAAACATTCAGTACTTC. It yields the protein CASREGGAKNIQYF.

On this clone: This specimen includes other DNA sequences encoding the same CDR3. The chain joins TRBV6-1 to TRBJ2-7, with D perhaps given as TRBD1 or TRBD2 (5 bases each). Trimming removed 2 bases at V and 4 bases at J, with 12 bases between. CDR3 length equals 14 residues. CDR1 is MNHNS, CDR2 SASEGT, per germline. CDR3 nucleotides: TGTGCCAGCAGTGAACCGGGACGGTCTTACGAGCAGTACTTC. Translation: CASSEPGRSYEQYF.

This chain joins TRBV28 and TRBJ2-1; the match to TRBD2 covers 7 bases. The CDR3 runs to 16 residues. CDR1 and CDR2 from the germline V gene are MDHEN and SYDVKM. V trimming: 6 bases; J trimming: 4 bases; junction bases outside the gene matches: 12. The CDR3 nucleotides are TGTGCCAGCAGGGGGCAAAGCGGGGAAGAATACAATGAGCAGTTCTTC. Encoded protein: CASRGQSGEEYNEQFF.

The chain is built from TRBV10-1 and TRBJ2-1; 7 positions match TRBD2. The CDR3 runs 14 residues. Trimming cost V 5 bases and J 6 bases; bases outside gene matches: 7. Germline CDR1 WNHNN, CDR2 SYGVQD (reference sequence). The CDR3 DNA is TGCGCCAGCAGTCGTTCACCTAGCGGCAATGAGCAGTTCTTC. Amino acid sequence: CASSRSPSGNEQFF.

The chain has TRBV4-2 and TRBJ2-1, with 14 nucleotides matching TRBD2. From germline, CDR1 is LGHNA and CDR2 YNFKEQ. After removal of 7 bases from V and 3 bases from J, the junction contained 11 bases not matched to a gene. The CDR3 runs to 18 residues. CDR3 sequence reads: CASNRLAGGPLNYNEQFF. In nucleotides, the CDR3 is TGTGCCAGCAATAGACTAGCGGGAGGGCCTTTAAACTACAATGAGCAGTTCTTC.

This clone appeared a single time. V and J are TRBV9 and TRBJ2-5; 7 bases line up with TRBD1. V lost 0 bases, J lost 5 bases, and 7 bases stayed unmatched. This CDR3 has 15 amino acids. Germline V gene data show CDR1 as SGDLS and CDR2 as YYNGEE. CDR3 bases: TGTGCCAGCAGCGTAGGATGGGGACAGCAGGAGACCCAGTACTTC. It yields the protein CASSVGWGQQETQYF.